The clone carrying this TCR beta chain came up once. V was clipped by 6 bases and J by 5 bases, with 13 bases between them. CDR1 is DFQATT and CDR2 is SNEGSKA in the germline V gene (reference sequence). This CDR3 has 12 residues. The data were taken from a study of CD8 T cells in Susac syndrome. An amount of RNA that ranged from about 0.45 to 1 ug was reverse transcribed with random hexamers. Each CDR3 protein is one row after TCRdb ran MiXCR on the immunoSEQ multiplex PCR reads. The sample carries 100,000 or so distinct CDR3 sequences, 80% to 95% recorded once. CD8+ and CD4+ T cells taken from blood had their TCR beta sequenced. The controls were healthy donors who were matched for age and sex. The CD8+ and CD4+ T cells were negatively isolated, with the TEMRA cells enriched by FACS.

Sequencing was done on a sample of CD4+ T cells from PBMCs. The rearrangement uses TRBV20-1 and TRBJ1-2; possibly TRBD1 for D (5 bases). This clonotype was sampled from a human donor in good health. CDR3 sequence reads: CSARGSTYGYTF. CDR3 DNA: TGCAGTGCCCGGGGGAGTACTTATGGCTACACCTTC.